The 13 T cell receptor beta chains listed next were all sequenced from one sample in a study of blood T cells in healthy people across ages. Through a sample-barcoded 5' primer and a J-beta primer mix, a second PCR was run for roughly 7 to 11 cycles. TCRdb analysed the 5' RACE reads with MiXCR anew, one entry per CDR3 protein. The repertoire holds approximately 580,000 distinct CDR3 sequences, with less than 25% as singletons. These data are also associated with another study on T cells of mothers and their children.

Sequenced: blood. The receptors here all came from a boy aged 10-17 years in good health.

Written as DNA, the CDR3 is TGTGCCAGCAGCTTGGGACTAGCGGGGGGCCCAGGCGAGCACGAGCAGTACTTC. Its protein product is CASSLGLAGGPGEHEQYF. V is TRBV5-6 and J is TRBJ2-1; 13 nucleotides line up with TRBD2. The DNA matches TRBJ2-7 better at its end, which makes the J call doubtful. This CDR3 is 18 amino acids long. Germline lookup yields CDR1 SGHDT and CDR2 YYEEEE.

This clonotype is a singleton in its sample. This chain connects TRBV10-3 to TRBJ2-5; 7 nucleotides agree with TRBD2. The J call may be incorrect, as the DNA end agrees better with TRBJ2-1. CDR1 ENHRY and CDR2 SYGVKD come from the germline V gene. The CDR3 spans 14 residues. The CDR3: CAISEPSGGETQFF. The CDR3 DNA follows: TGTGCCATCAGTGAGCCCAGTGGGGGGGAGACCCAGTTCTTC.

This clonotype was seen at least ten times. This CDR3 is CASSLSGGGYNEQFF. CDR3 in DNA: TGTGCCAGCAGCCTTAGCGGGGGGGGCTACAATGAGCAGTTCTTC. The rearrangement joins TRBV7-2 to TRBJ2-1, with 11 bases that match TRBD2. The V gene end was trimmed by 5 bases and the J gene end by 3 bases; junction bases not matched to a gene: 3. The CDR3 sequence is 15 residues long. Germline loops: CDR1 SGHTA, CDR2 FQGNSA.

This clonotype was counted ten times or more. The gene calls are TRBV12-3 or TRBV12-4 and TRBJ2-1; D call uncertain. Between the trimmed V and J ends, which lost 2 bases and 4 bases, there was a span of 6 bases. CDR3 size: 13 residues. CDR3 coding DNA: TGTGCCAGCAGTTTAAACAGTTACAATGAGCAGTTCTTC. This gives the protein CASSLNSYNEQFF.

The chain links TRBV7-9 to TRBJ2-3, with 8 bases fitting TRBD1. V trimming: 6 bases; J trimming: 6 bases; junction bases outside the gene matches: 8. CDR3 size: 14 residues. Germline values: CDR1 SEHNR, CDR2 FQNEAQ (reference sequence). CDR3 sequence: CASSRTGNADTQYF. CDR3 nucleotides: TGTGCCAGCAGTCGGACAGGGAACGCGGATACGCAGTATTTT.

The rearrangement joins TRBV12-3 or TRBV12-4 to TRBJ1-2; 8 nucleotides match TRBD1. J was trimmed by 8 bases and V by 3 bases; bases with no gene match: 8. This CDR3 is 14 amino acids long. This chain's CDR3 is CASSFGTGGLGYTF. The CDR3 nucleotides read TGTGCCAGCAGTTTCGGGACAGGAGGATTGGGCTACACCTTC.

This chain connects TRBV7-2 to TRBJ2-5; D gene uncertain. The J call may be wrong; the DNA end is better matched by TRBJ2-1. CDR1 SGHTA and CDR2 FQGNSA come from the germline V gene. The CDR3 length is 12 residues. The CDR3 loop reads CASGDRTGEQFF. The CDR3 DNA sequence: TGTGCCAGCGGCGATCGGACCGGGGAGCAGTTCTTC.

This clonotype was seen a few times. The CDR3 loop reads CASSFEGGPYEQYF. The CDR3 DNA reads TGTGCCAGCAGTTTTGAGGGAGGTCCCTACGAGCAGTACTTC. The J gene is TRBJ2-7, the V gene TRBV27; tentative D call: TRBD2 (6 bases). The CDR3 sequence is 14 residues long. The germline gives CDR1 MNHEY, CDR2 SMNVEV (reference sequence). With 3 bases removed from V and 2 bases from J, the gap between germline ends came to 11 bases.

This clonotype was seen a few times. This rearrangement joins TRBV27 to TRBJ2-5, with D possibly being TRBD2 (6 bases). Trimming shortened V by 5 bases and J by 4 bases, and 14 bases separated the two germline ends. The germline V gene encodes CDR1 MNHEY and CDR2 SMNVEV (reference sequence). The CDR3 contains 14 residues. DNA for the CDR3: TGTGCCAGCAGTCCAACTAGCCATCGAGAGACCCAGTACTTC. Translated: CASSPTSHRETQYF.

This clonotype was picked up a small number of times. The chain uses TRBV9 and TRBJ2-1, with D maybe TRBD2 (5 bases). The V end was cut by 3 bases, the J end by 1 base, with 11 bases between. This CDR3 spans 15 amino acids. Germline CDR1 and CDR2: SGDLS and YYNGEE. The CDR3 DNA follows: TGTGCCAGCAGCGCCGACTATGCGTCCTACAATGAGCAGTTCTTC. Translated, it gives CASSADYASYNEQFF.

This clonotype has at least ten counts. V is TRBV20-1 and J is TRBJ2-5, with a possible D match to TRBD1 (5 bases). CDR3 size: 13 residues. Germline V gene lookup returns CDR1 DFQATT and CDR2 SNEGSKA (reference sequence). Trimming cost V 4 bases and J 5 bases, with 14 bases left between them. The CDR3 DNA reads TGCAGTGCTAAAGATCAGGGTCAGGAGACCCAGTACTTC. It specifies CSAKDQGQETQYF.

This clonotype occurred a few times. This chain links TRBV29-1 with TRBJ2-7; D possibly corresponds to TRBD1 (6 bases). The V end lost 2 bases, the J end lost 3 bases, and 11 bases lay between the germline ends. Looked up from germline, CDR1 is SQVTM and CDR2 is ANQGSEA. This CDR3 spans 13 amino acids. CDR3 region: CSVETGTHYEQYF. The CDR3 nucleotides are TGCAGCGTTGAAACCGGGACACACTACGAGCAGTACTTC.

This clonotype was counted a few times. CDR3 residues: CASSPAAGQLGNTIYF. DNA for the CDR3: TGTGCCAGCAGCCCAGCGGCAGGGCAACTAGGAAACACCATATATTTT. This chain links TRBV7-8 with TRBJ1-3, with TRBD1 as a possible D gene (5 bases). The CDR3 sequence is 16 residues long. Germline assignment: CDR1 SGHVS and CDR2 FQNEAQ. V was shortened by 5 bases and J by 4 bases, with 18 bases between the two germline ends.